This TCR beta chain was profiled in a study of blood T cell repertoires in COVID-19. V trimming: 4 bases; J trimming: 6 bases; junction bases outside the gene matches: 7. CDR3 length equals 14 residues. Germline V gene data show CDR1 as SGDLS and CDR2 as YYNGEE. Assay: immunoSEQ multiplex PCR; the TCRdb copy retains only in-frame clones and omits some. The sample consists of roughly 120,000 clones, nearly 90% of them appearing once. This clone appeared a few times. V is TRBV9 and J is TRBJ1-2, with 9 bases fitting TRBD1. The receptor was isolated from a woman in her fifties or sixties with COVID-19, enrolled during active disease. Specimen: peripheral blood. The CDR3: CASSPGTGPDGYTF. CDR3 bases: TGTGCCAGCAGCCCAGGGACAGGGCCGGATGGCTACACCTTC.